This TCR beta chain was recorded in a study of cytomegalovirus exposure and HLA in healthy donors. General study findings and limits: The study reported that TCR beta sequences accurately predicted HLA-A and HLA-B alleles in most subjects. Evidence from a later analysis indicated that most CMV-associated TCR beta chains looked HLA-restricted. It was confirmed in vitro that three of the CMV-associated chains were specific for CMV antigens. The listing of 150 to 200 TCR beta chains classed them as cytomegalovirus-associated.

Deletions cut 5 bases from V and 8 bases from J, with 15 bases between. The germline CDR1 and CDR2 sequences are SGHVS and FNYEAQ. The CDR3 totals 14 residues. Regarding this clone: Antigen: not known.

Researchers ran the PCR with 60 Vbeta and 13 Jbeta primers. The protocol was immunoSEQ multiplex PCR, while the TCRdb copy is restricted to in-frame clones and leaves out a portion. The table shows roughly 290,000 clones, with 75% to 90% occurring only once. The sequence came from a girl aged 2 to 10 in good health and CMV-seronegative. The genes are TRBV7-6 and TRBJ1-4, with D possibly being TRBD1 (5 bases). Specimen: PBMCs. Written as DNA, the CDR3 is TGTGCCAGCAGCGGGGGGGGGACGGCAGAAAAACTGTTTTTT. Amino acids: CASSGGGTAEKLFF. The full variable domain, with the rest looked up from reference TRBV7-6 and TRBJ1-4, is GAGVSQSPRYKVTKRGQDVALRCDPISGHVSLYWYRQALGQGPEFLTYFNYEAQQDKSGLPNDRFSAERPEGSISTLTIQRTEQRDSAMYRCASSGGGTAEKLFFGSGTQLSVL.